These 27 T cell receptor beta chains were sequenced from one sample in a study of cytomegalovirus exposure and HLA in healthy donors. The PCR made use of 60 Vbeta and 13 Jbeta primers. Using immunoSEQ multiplex PCR, the repertoire was profiled, and TCRdb retains in-frame clones only, with some absent. This table holds 70,000 to 95,000 clones, 76% found once. The specimen sequenced was PBMCs. These receptors were taken from a man aged 30 to 45 in good health and CMV-seropositive.

The chain combines TRBV4-3 with TRBJ2-1; 12 bases are shared with TRBD2. This CDR3 contains 16 residues. With V trimmed by 1 base and J by 6 bases, 4 bases remained unmatched. Germline CDR1 is LGHNA and CDR2 is YSLEER. CDR3 in DNA: TGCGCCAGCAGCCAAGTCGAACTAGCGGGAGGCAATGAGCAGTTCTTC. Amino acids: CASSQVELAGGNEQFF.

There are a few counts of this clone. The chain employs TRBV19 and TRBJ2-7, with 8 bases identical to TRBD1. The V and J ends lost 2 bases and 7 bases, in that order; junction bases with no gene match: 4. The CDR3 has 13 residues. Germline assignment: CDR1 LNHDA and CDR2 SQIVND (reference sequence). The CDR3 region has the DNA TGTGCCAGTAGTATATCAGGGGGCGGTGAGCAGTACTTC. This sequence encodes CASSISGGGEQYF.

The genes are TRBV9 and TRBJ2-7; possibly TRBD1 for D (7 bases). The germline CDR1 and CDR2 sequences are SGDLS and YYNGEE. This CDR3 is 13 amino acids long. V was pared by 0 bases and J by 6 bases, with 10 bases between. CDR3 bases: TGTGCCAGCAGCGTAGGGCAGGGGGGCGAGCAGTACTTC. Translated, it gives CASSVGQGGEQYF. Together with reference TRBV9 and TRBJ2-7, the CDR3 gives the full variable domain: DSGVTQTPKHLITATGQRVTLRCSPRSGDLSVYWYQQSLDQGLQFLIQYYNGEERAKGNILERFSAQQFPDLHSELNLSSLELGDSALYFCASSVGQGGEQYFGPGTRLTVT.

This clone came up a few times. This rearrangement joins TRBV11-3 to TRBJ2-7, with D unclear. Trimming stripped 1 base from V and 6 bases from J, with 19 bases between. This CDR3 comprises 16 residues. CDR1 SGHNT and CDR2 YENEEA come from the germline V gene. The CDR3 coding sequence is TGTGCCAGCAGCTTAGCGCTGCGGAATTTATTAGCCGAGCAGTACGTC. Protein sequence: CASSLALRNLLAEQYV.

CDR3 sequence reads: CASSIDRNPRGYTF. The CDR3 DNA reads as TGTGCCAGTAGTATTGACAGGAACCCCCGGGGCTACACCTTC. The chain has TRBV19 and TRBJ1-2; D may be TRBD1 (6 bases). Trimming cost V 3 bases and J 8 bases, with 16 bases left between them. CDR1 and CDR2 from the germline V gene are LNHDA and SQIVND (reference sequence). The CDR3 is made up of 14 amino acids.

In this sample, this clone turned up a few times. This chain links TRBV7-2 with TRBJ1-5; a weak D match, TRBD1 (5 bases). Trimming took 6 bases from V and 3 from J, leaving 15 bases between them. This CDR3 is built from 15 residues. Germline-derived CDR1 and CDR2 are SGHTA and FQGNSA. The CDR3 region is CASSLLGGYNQPQHF. The CDR3 DNA sequence: TGTGCCAGCAGTCTTCTGGGGGGATACAATCAGCCCCAGCATTTT.

This chain uses TRBV15 with TRBJ2-7, with 9 bases aligning to TRBD2. The CDR3 spans 15 residues. CDR1 and CDR2 (germline): LNHNV, YYDKDF (reference sequence). Losses at the gene ends were 2 bases for V and 0 bases for J; bases not matched to a gene: 2. CDR3 DNA: TGTGCCACCAGCAGAAGCGGGAGGTACTCCTACGAGCAGTACTTC. Translating gives CATSRSGRYSYEQYF.

The V call is TRBV11-2, the J call TRBJ2-7; D may be TRBD2 (6 bases). Trimming took 1 base from V and 6 from J, leaving 19 bases between them. The CDR3 has 16 amino acids. The germline CDR1 and CDR2 sequences are SGHAT and FQNNGV. In DNA form, the CDR3 reads TGTGCCAGCAGCTTAGTTGGGGACTCCACCCAAAGCGAGCAGTACTTC. The encoded protein is CASSLVGDSTQSEQYF.

The V call is TRBV14, the J call TRBJ1-4, with TRBD1 as a possible D gene (6 bases). CDR1 is SGHDN and CDR2 is FVKESK in the germline V gene. The V end was cut by 6 bases, the J end by 3 bases, with 17 bases between. This CDR3 spans 16 amino acids. The CDR3 spells CASSRTALTANEKLFF. CDR3 nucleotide sequence: TGTGCCAGCAGTCGGACAGCTTTGACAGCTAATGAAAAACTGTTTTTT.

This sequence joins TRBV5-4 and TRBJ2-2; 14 nucleotides agree with TRBD2. Germline V gene sequence: CDR1 SGHNT, CDR2 YYREEE (reference sequence). The trim removed 3 bases at V and 7 bases at J, leaving 5 bases unmatched. The CDR3 extends over 16 amino acids. The CDR3 bases are TGTGCCAGCAGCTCCGGGACTAGCGGGAGTGTCGGGGAGCTGTTTTTT. Translation gives CASSSGTSGSVGELFF.

The rearrangement uses TRBV5-4 and TRBJ2-7; 8 positions match TRBD1. The CDR3 spans 14 residues. Germline CDR1 reads SGHNT; CDR2 reads YYREEE (reference sequence). V gave up 5 bases and J gave up 0 bases; unmatched junction bases: 4. CDR3 nucleotides: TGTGCCAGCAGAAGACAGGGGAGCTCCTACGAGCAGTACTTC. This sequence encodes CASRRQGSSYEQYF.

This chain uses TRBV9 with TRBJ1-3; D might be TRBD1 (5 bases). The CDR3 loop spans 15 amino acids. Deletions cut 3 bases from V and 4 bases from J, with 14 bases between. Per the germline V gene, CDR1 is SGDLS and CDR2 is YYNGEE. As DNA, the CDR3 is TGTGCCAGCAGCGCCAGGGACGGGGGAGGAAACACCATATATTTT. Protein: CASSARDGGGNTIYF.

The chain employs TRBV6-5 and TRBJ2-1, with D unclear. This CDR3 contains 14 residues. V lost 6 bases to trimming and J lost 5 bases, with 14 bases between them. Per germline, CDR1 MNHEY and CDR2 SVGAGI. The CDR3 coding sequence is TGTGCCAGCAGCTTACAGTCGACCCACAATGAGCAGTTCTTC. Encoded protein: CASSLQSTHNEQFF.

The rearrangement uses TRBV28 and TRBJ1-5; D remains unclear. V dropped 4 bases and J dropped 2 bases, with 15 bases sitting between them. The CDR3 runs to 16 residues. CDR1 is MDHEN, CDR2 SYDVKM, per germline. This CDR3 reads CASSSSPRLGNQPQHF. The CDR3 DNA is TGTGCCAGCAGTTCAAGTCCGCGGCTAGGCAATCAGCCCCAGCATTTT.

This rearrangement joins TRBV19 to TRBJ1-4, with 9 bases aligning to TRBD1. The length of the CDR3 is 13 residues. The V and J ends lost 10 bases and 8 bases, in that order; junction bases with no gene match: 8. CDR1 and CDR2 (germline): LNHDA, SQIVND (reference sequence). The CDR3 protein is CATRDREGEKLFF. The CDR3 nucleotides are TGTGCCACCCGGGACAGGGAAGGAGAAAAACTGTTTTTT.

The gene calls are TRBV11-3 and TRBJ1-6; D not resolved. The germline V and J ends were trimmed by 0 bases and 10 bases, with 7 bases remaining between them. Germline CDR1 reads SGHNT; CDR2 reads YENEEA. This CDR3 region has 13 residues. CDR3 nucleotide sequence: TGTGCCAGCAGCTTAGATGGGCGCTCACCCCTCCACTTT. Protein sequence: CASSLDGRSPLHF.

The V call is TRBV25-1, the J call TRBJ2-5; D perhaps matches TRBD2 (5 bases). V was cut by 2 bases and J by 5 bases, with 15 bases left in between. CDR3 length: 15 amino acids. Germline assignment: CDR1 MGHDK and CDR2 SYGVNS. CDR3 coding DNA: TGTGCCAGCAGTGAACAGGTGGAGGTTAGGGAGACCCAGTACTTC. This codes for CASSEQVEVRETQYF.

This rearrangement joins TRBV2 to TRBJ1-2; 7 bases are shared with TRBD1. Per the germline V gene, CDR1 is SNHLY and CDR2 is FYNNEI. Trimming at V came to 5 bases and at J to 4 bases, leaving 10 bases not matched to a gene. The CDR3 contains 15 residues. The CDR3 spells CASSLGLGTAYGYTF. In DNA, the CDR3 is TGTGCCAGCAGTTTAGGCCTCGGGACAGCCTATGGCTACACCTTC.

J is TRBJ1-1 and V is TRBV29-1, with D possibly TRBD1 on 6 matching bases. This CDR3 region has 13 residues. V dropped 6 bases and J dropped 0 bases, with 11 bases sitting between them. Germline V gene data show CDR1 as SQVTM and CDR2 as ANQGSEA. The chain's CDR3 is CSVGQSMNTEAFF. The CDR3 bases are TGCAGCGTCGGACAGTCCATGAACACTGAAGCTTTCTTT.

In DNA, the CDR3 is TGTGCCAGCAGCGTAGGGGGGCCCGGGGAGCTGTTTTTT. Translated, it gives CASSVGGPGELFF. The V and J genes are TRBV9 and TRBJ2-2; D possibly corresponds to TRBD1 (6 bases). The germline CDR1 and CDR2 sequences are SGDLS and YYNGEE. The V and J ends lost 0 bases and 6 bases respectively, with 6 bases between them. The CDR3 contains 13 residues.

The CDR3 here is CASTWGGNTEAFF. Written as DNA, the CDR3 is TGTGCCAGCACCTGGGGGGGGAACACTGAAGCTTTCTTT. The gene calls are TRBV6-5 and TRBJ1-1, with D possibly TRBD1 on 5 matching bases. V was pared by 7 bases and J by 1 base, with 10 bases between. Germline CDR1 reads MNHEY; CDR2 reads SVGAGI. The CDR3 sequence is 13 residues long.

This clone was seen only a few times. V usage is TRBV4-1 and J usage is TRBJ2-2, with TRBD2 identical over 8 bases. Per the germline V gene, CDR1 is MGHRA and CDR2 is YSYEKL. The CDR3 length is 15 residues. V lost 8 bases and J lost 5; bases outside the gene matches: 10. For the CDR3, the DNA is TGCGCCAGCTCCGCGGGGGGCGCAGGAACCGGGGAGCTGTTTTTT. This sequence encodes CASSAGGAGTGELFF.

The chain uses TRBV4-3 and TRBJ2-1; tentative D call: TRBD2 (5 bases). Germline CDR1 reads LGHNA; CDR2 reads YSLEER. The V end lost 4 bases, the J end lost 3 bases, and 13 bases lay between the germline ends. The CDR3 has 15 amino acids. In nucleotides, the CDR3 is TGCGCCAGCAGCCCTTGGACTCCGGGCTACAATGAGCAGTTCTTC. Translation gives CASSPWTPGYNEQFF.

V gene TRBV7-6 combines with J gene TRBJ1-1; the match to TRBD1 covers 8 bases. Per germline, CDR1 SGHVS and CDR2 FNYEAQ. V dropped 2 bases and J dropped 6; count of bases not matched to a gene: 14. The CDR3 loop spans 17 amino acids. The CDR3 reads CASSLYGAGGAQAEAFF. The DNA for the CDR3 is TGTGCCAGCAGCTTATATGGGGCAGGGGGCGCACAGGCTGAAGCTTTCTTT.

The chain has TRBV19 and TRBJ1-1; tentative D call: TRBD1 (5 bases). The CDR3 length is 15 residues. Germline lookup yields CDR1 LNHDA and CDR2 SQIVND (reference sequence). V lost 3 bases and J lost 0, with 11 bases in between. CDR3 amino acids: CASSIGRGMNTEAFF. The DNA for the CDR3 is TGTGCCAGTAGTATTGGACGGGGGATGAACACTGAAGCTTTCTTT.

This chain uses TRBV28 with TRBJ1-5, with unresolved D. CDR3 length: 15 amino acids. Germline CDR1 and CDR2: MDHEN and SYDVKM. V was shortened by 7 bases and J by 3 bases, with 16 bases between the two germline ends. CDR3 sequence: CASTVATLANQPQHF. The CDR3 nucleotides are TGTGCCAGCACCGTAGCCACTTTAGCCAATCAGCCCCAGCATTTT.

The rearrangement joins TRBV2 to TRBJ2-7, with 7 nucleotides matching TRBD2. From germline, CDR1 is SNHLY and CDR2 FYNNEI. V trimming: 10 bases; J trimming: 5 bases; junction bases outside the gene matches: 11. CDR3 length equals 13 residues. CDR3 amino acids: CATSWGGGDEQYV. As DNA, the CDR3 is TGTGCCACCTCTTGGGGCGGGGGTGACGAGCAGTACGTC.